The text below deals with one T cell receptor beta chain. Its antigen is not known. This record belongs to a study of a mutant IDH1 vaccine in newly diagnosed glioma. Study background: Patients had eight vaccinations, in weeks 1, 3, 5, 7, 11, 15, 19 and 23. The earlier regimen, radiotherapy, temozolomide, or both, was most often both.

Trimming cost V 0 bases and J 9 bases; bases outside gene matches: 5. This CDR3 contains 13 residues. Germline CDR1 is SQVTM and CDR2 is ANQGSEA. Time point meaning: week 23, last vaccination. Vaccination used 300 ug of mutant IDH1 20-mer peptide per dose, with topical imiquimod. Measured with immunoSEQ multiplex PCR; TCRdb has only the in-frame clones, and not every one. The sample lists some 11,000 clones, about 87% occurring once. The TCR comes from a woman between 40 and 50 years old with glioma. Some clones in this sample may be carry-over from other donors' samples. The source was PBMCs, collected from a glioma patient whose treatment included an IDH1 peptide vaccine. The J gene is TRBJ2-1, the V gene TRBV29-1; 7 nucleotides align to TRBD1. This CDR3 reads CSVEDRGWVEQFF. The CDR3 bases are TGCAGCGTTGAAGACAGGGGGTGGGTTGAGCAGTTCTTC.